These T cell receptor beta chains were read from a single sample in a study of blood T cell repertoires in COVID-19. Here immunoSEQ multiplex PCR was the method, and the copy in TCRdb shows in-frame clones only, minus some. Of 150,000 to 200,000 clones in the sample, approximately 92% were seen once. Sequences were obtained from peripheral blood. All receptors come from a man aged 50 or older with acute or convalescent COVID-19. CDR3s include the opening cysteine and the closing phenylalanine or tryptophan. A D gene is named only where the DNA matches it firmly. Expanded clones get a size class; other rows say once, few or many, or leave the size out.

NA	TRBJ1-5	TRBV18	NA	TGTGCCAGCTCACCGGCCGGGGGGCGGCGCAATCAGCCCCAGCATTTT	CASSPAGGRRNQPQHF
NA	TRBJ2-1	TRBV7-7	once	TGTGCTAGCAGCTTATATCAGGCTTCCTACAATGAGCAGTTCTTC	CASSLYQASYNEQFF
TRBD2	TRBJ2-2	TRBV19	NA	TGTGCCAGTAGAATTAGCGGGACCGGGGAGCTGTTTTTT	CASRISGTGELFF
NA	TRBJ2-5	TRBV5-4	NA	TGTGCCAGCAGCTTGGCGGCTAGCGAACAAGAGACCCAGTACTTC	CASSLAASEQETQYF
TRBD2	TRBJ2-1	TRBV7-2	NA	TGTGCCAGCAGCTTAGGGACTAGCGGGAGGAGTCGGTCCTACAATGAGCAGTTCTTC	CASSLGTSGRSRSYNEQFF
TRBD1	TRBJ1-1	TRBV7-6	NA	TGTGCCAGCAGCTTAGCGGAGAGGGGGCCGAGCACTGAAGCTTTCTTT	CASSLAERGPSTEAFF
NA	TRBJ1-6	TRBV6-6	NA	TGTGCCAGCAGCCGACTACCGGGACACAGTTATAGCTCCTATAATTCACCCCTCCACTTT	CASSRLPGHSYSSYNSPLHF
NA	TRBJ1-6	TRBV27	NA	TGTGCCAGCAGTTTAGCCGGGCCGGGGAGCTCCTATAATTCACCCCTCCACTTT	CASSLAGPGSSYNSPLHF
NA	TRBJ1-1	TRBV6-5	once	TGTGCCAGCAGTTCAGCAGGGAGGTCTGAAGCTTTCTTT	CASSSAGRSEAFF
NA	TRBJ1-1	TRBV5-1	once	TGCGCCAGCAGCTTGGCGTCTAACACTGAAGCTTTCTTT	CASSLASNTEAFF
TRBD2	TRBJ2-1	TRBV7-9	few	TGTGCCAGCAGGGGCGGGATAAACAGCGGGATCAGACACAATGAGCAGTTCTTC	CASRGGINSGIRHNEQFF
TRBD1	TRBJ1-6	TRBV6-5	NA	TGTGCCAGCAGTCGCGGGACAGTTAATTCACCCCTCCACTTT	CASSRGTVNSPLHF
NA	TRBJ2-7	TRBV6-5	NA	TGTGCCAGCAGTACCGGCGGCAACTACGAGCAGTACTTC	CASSTGGNYEQYF
NA	TRBJ1-5	TRBV28	NA	TGTGCCAGCACCGCGGGAATGAGGCAGCCCCAGCATTTT	CASTAGMRQPQHF
NA	TRBJ1-1	TRBV6-5	NA	TGTGCCAGCAGTTACTCGGCGGGGCCGAACACTGAAGCTTTCTTT	CASSYSAGPNTEAFF
TRBD1	TRBJ1-4	TRBV9	NA	TGTGCCAGCAGCGTAGGAGGGTACGGAGGGACAGCCTTTAATGAAAAACTGTTTTTT	CASSVGGYGGTAFNEKLFF
NA	TRBJ1-5	TRBV27	NA	TGTGCCAGCGGGGGGGGAGGGGCCGGATATAGCAATCAGCCCCAGCATTTT	CASGGGGAGYSNQPQHF